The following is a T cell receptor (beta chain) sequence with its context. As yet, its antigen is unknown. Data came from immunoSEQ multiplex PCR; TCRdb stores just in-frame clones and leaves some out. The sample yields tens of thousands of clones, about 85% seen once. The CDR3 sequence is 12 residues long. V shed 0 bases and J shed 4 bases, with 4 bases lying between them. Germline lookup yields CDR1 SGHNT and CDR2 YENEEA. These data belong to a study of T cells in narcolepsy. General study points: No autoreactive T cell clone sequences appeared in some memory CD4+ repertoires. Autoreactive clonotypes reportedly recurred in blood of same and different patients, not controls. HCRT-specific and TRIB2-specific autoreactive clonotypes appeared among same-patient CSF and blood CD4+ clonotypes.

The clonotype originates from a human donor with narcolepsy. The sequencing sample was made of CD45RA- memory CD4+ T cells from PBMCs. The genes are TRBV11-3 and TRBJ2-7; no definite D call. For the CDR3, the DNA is TGTGCCAGCAGCTTAGATAAATACGAGCAGTACTTC. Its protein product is CASSLDKYEQYF.